This is a list of T cell receptor beta chains from one sample in a study of persistence of HIV-infected CD4 T cells. TCRdb's table, derived via immunoSEQ multiplex PCR, lists solely in-frame clones and lacks some. The repertoire has more than 30,000 clones, 60% to 75% of them found once; the top ten carry roughly 1.4%. Antigen specificity for these receptors is unknown. Here the sequenced sample was CD4+ T cells sorted from PBMCs after approximately 19-hour stimulation, taken from a patient who received antiretroviral therapy. The receptors originated from an adult man with HIV who was CMV-seropositive. CDR3s include the opening cysteine and the closing phenylalanine or tryptophan. The D gene is left open where the match is weak. Size tells how often a clone was seen (once, few, many) or the class of an expanded clone, and some rows leave it out.

D gene: TRBD1; J gene: TRBJ1-2; clone size: NA; CDR3 length: 13; V gene: TRBV5-1; CDR3 protein: CASSLQDRDGYTF; CDR3 DNA: TGCGCCAGCAGCTTGCAAGACAGGGACGGCTACACCTTC
D gene: TRBD1; J gene: TRBJ1-6; clone size: once; CDR3 length: 18; V gene: TRBV5-1; CDR3 protein: CASSLGGTGGLGNSPLHF; CDR3 DNA: TGCGCCAGCAGCTTGGGAGGGACAGGAGGCCTGGGGAATTCACCCCTCCACTTT
D gene: NA; J gene: TRBJ2-6; clone size: NA; CDR3 length: 15; V gene: TRBV3-1/TRBV3-2; CDR3 protein: CASSQGVTGANVLTF; CDR3 DNA: TGTGCCAGCAGCCAAGGGGTAACTGGGGCCAACGTCCTGACTTTC
D gene: NA; J gene: TRBJ2-5; clone size: NA; CDR3 length: 15; V gene: TRBV6-5; CDR3 protein: CASSYAGTTQETQYF; CDR3 DNA: TGTGCCAGCAGTTACGCCGGGACAACCCAAGAGACCCAGTACTTC
D gene: TRBD1; J gene: TRBJ1-5; clone size: NA; CDR3 length: 17; V gene: TRBV7-9; CDR3 protein: CASSGQGAREDNQPQHF; CDR3 DNA: TGTGCCAGCAGCGGACAGGGGGCCAGGGAGGACAATCAGCCCCAGCATTTT
D gene: TRBD1; J gene: TRBJ2-7; clone size: NA; CDR3 length: 15; V gene: TRBV27; CDR3 protein: CASAGEGAARYEQYF; CDR3 DNA: TGTGCCAGCGCTGGAGAGGGGGCAGCCCGCTACGAGCAGTACTTC
D gene: TRBD1; J gene: TRBJ1-5; clone size: NA; CDR3 length: 17; V gene: TRBV6-2/TRBV6-3; CDR3 protein: CASSYLPGQGFHQPQHF; CDR3 DNA: TGTGCCAGCAGTTACTTACCGGGACAGGGTTTTCATCAGCCCCAGCATTTT
D gene: TRBD1; J gene: TRBJ1-6; clone size: NA; CDR3 length: 15; V gene: TRBV5-6; CDR3 protein: CASSQGTGGSSPLHF; CDR3 DNA: TGTGCCAGCAGCCAAGGGACAGGGGGCTCTTCACCCCTCCACTTT
D gene: TRBD1; J gene: TRBJ1-6; clone size: NA; CDR3 length: 17; V gene: TRBV27; CDR3 protein: CASSLGPGQGEGRPLHF; CDR3 DNA: TGTGCCAGCAGTCTCGGACCCGGACAGGGCGAGGGTCGACCCCTCCACTTT
D gene: NA; J gene: TRBJ2-2; clone size: NA; CDR3 length: 14; V gene: TRBV6-1; CDR3 protein: CASSETGDTGELFF; CDR3 DNA: TGTGCCAGCAGTGAAACGGGCGACACCGGGGAGCTGTTTTTT
D gene: NA; J gene: TRBJ2-7; clone size: NA; CDR3 length: 13; V gene: TRBV7-8; CDR3 protein: CASSLGQDYEQYF; CDR3 DNA: TGTGCCAGCAGCTTAGGGCAAGACTACGAGCAGTACTTC
D gene: TRBD1; J gene: TRBJ1-1; clone size: NA; CDR3 length: 13; V gene: TRBV20-1; CDR3 protein: CSASSTGGTEAFF; CDR3 DNA: TGCAGTGCTAGTTCGACAGGGGGGACTGAAGCTTTCTTT
D gene: NA; J gene: TRBJ2-4; clone size: few; CDR3 length: 14; V gene: TRBV2; CDR3 protein: CASSDRDGVNIQYF; CDR3 DNA: TGTGCCAGCAGTGACCGGGATGGGGTAAACATTCAGTACTTC
D gene: TRBD1; J gene: TRBJ2-3; clone size: NA; CDR3 length: 14; V gene: TRBV6-5; CDR3 protein: CASSPRGQTDTQYF; CDR3 DNA: TGTGCCAGCAGCCCCAGGGGGCAGACAGATACGCAGTATTTT
D gene: NA; J gene: TRBJ1-1; clone size: NA; CDR3 length: 13; V gene: TRBV24-1; CDR3 protein: CATKGEANTEAFF; CDR3 DNA: TGTGCCACGAAAGGGGAGGCGAACACTGAAGCTTTCTTT
D gene: NA; J gene: TRBJ2-2; clone size: NA; CDR3 length: 11; V gene: TRBV19; CDR3 protein: CATRGSGELFF; CDR3 DNA: TGTGCCACCCGGGGCTCCGGGGAGCTGTTTTTT
D gene: NA; J gene: TRBJ1-1; clone size: NA; CDR3 length: 17; V gene: TRBV9; CDR3 protein: CASSVGPTAWANTEAFF; CDR3 DNA: TGTGCCAGCAGCGTAGGACCCACAGCTTGGGCAAACACTGAAGCTTTCTTT
D gene: NA; J gene: TRBJ2-7; clone size: NA; CDR3 length: 13; V gene: TRBV15; CDR3 protein: CATSRDGQGEQYF; CDR3 DNA: TGTGCCACCAGCAGAGATGGGCAGGGCGAGCAGTACTTC
D gene: NA; J gene: TRBJ1-1; clone size: NA; CDR3 length: 15; V gene: TRBV28; CDR3 protein: CASSPRGEPRTEAFF; CDR3 DNA: TGTGCCAGCAGCCCCCGTGGGGAGCCAAGGACTGAAGCTTTCTTT
D gene: TRBD1; J gene: TRBJ1-3; clone size: NA; CDR3 length: 19; V gene: TRBV27; CDR3 protein: CASQFNNRGQGPRGNTIYF; CDR3 DNA: TGTGCCAGCCAGTTTAATAACCGCGGACAGGGCCCCCGTGGAAACACCATATATTTT
D gene: NA; J gene: TRBJ1-2; clone size: few; CDR3 length: 13; V gene: TRBV3-1/TRBV3-2; CDR3 protein: CASSQARVYGYTF; CDR3 DNA: TGTGCCAGCAGCCAGGCCCGGGTCTATGGCTACACCTTC
D gene: TRBD1; J gene: TRBJ1-1; clone size: NA; CDR3 length: 15; V gene: TRBV12-5; CDR3 protein: CASGLVQTGRPEAFF; CDR3 DNA: TGTGCTAGTGGTTTGGTTCAGACAGGGAGGCCTGAAGCTTTCTTT
D gene: NA; J gene: TRBJ1-1; clone size: NA; CDR3 length: 12; V gene: TRBV18; CDR3 protein: CASSRANTEAFF; CDR3 DNA: TGTGCCAGCTCACGCGCGAACACTGAAGCTTTCTTT
D gene: NA; J gene: TRBJ2-3; clone size: NA; CDR3 length: 12; V gene: TRBV6-6; CDR3 protein: CASSSGQRTQYF; CDR3 DNA: TGTGCCAGCAGTTCCGGACAGCGTACGCAGTATTTT
D gene: NA; J gene: TRBJ2-2; clone size: NA; CDR3 length: 16; V gene: TRBV9; CDR3 protein: CASSRFQAANTGELFF; CDR3 DNA: TGTGCCAGCTCCCGCTTCCAGGCCGCGAACACCGGGGAGCTGTTTTTT
D gene: NA; J gene: TRBJ2-7; clone size: once; CDR3 length: 16; V gene: TRBV6-2/TRBV6-3; CDR3 protein: CASSYSSRDPSYEQYF; CDR3 DNA: TGTGCCAGCAGTTACTCAAGCAGAGACCCCTCCTACGAGCAGTACTTC
D gene: NA; J gene: TRBJ1-5; clone size: NA; CDR3 length: 14; V gene: TRBV6-6; CDR3 protein: CASSLEGGNQPQHF; CDR3 DNA: TGTGCCAGCAGTTTGGAAGGCGGCAATCAGCCCCAGCATTTT
D gene: NA; J gene: TRBJ2-1; clone size: NA; CDR3 length: 15; V gene: TRBV24-1; CDR3 protein: CATSDYATNHNEQFF; CDR3 DNA: TGTGCCACCAGTGACTATGCGACTAACCACAATGAGCAGTTCTTC
D gene: NA; J gene: TRBJ1-1; clone size: few; CDR3 length: 14; V gene: TRBV2; CDR3 protein: CASRGARLNTEAFF; CDR3 DNA: TGTGCCAGCAGGGGGGCCCGTTTGAACACTGAAGCTTTCTTT
D gene: NA; J gene: TRBJ2-7; clone size: once; CDR3 length: 15; V gene: TRBV5-1; CDR3 protein: CASSLGQGGPYEQYF; CDR3 DNA: TGCGCCAGCAGCTTGGGGCAGGGGGGACCCTACGAGCAGTACTTC
D gene: NA; J gene: TRBJ1-2; clone size: few; CDR3 length: 14; V gene: TRBV3-1/TRBV3-2; CDR3 protein: CASSQDYNGYGYTF; CDR3 DNA: TGTGCCAGCAGCCAAGATTACAACGGTTATGGCTACACCTTC
D gene: TRBD2; J gene: TRBJ2-1; clone size: NA; CDR3 length: 16; V gene: TRBV2; CDR3 protein: CASRAARGGPDNEQFF; CDR3 DNA: TGTGCCAGCAGAGCCGCTCGGGGGGGCCCGGACAATGAGCAGTTCTTC
D gene: NA; J gene: TRBJ1-6; clone size: NA; CDR3 length: 14; V gene: TRBV4-1; CDR3 protein: CASSLDRRNSPLHF; CDR3 DNA: TGCGCCAGCAGCCTCGACAGGCGGAATTCACCCCTCCACTTT
D gene: TRBD2; J gene: TRBJ2-1; clone size: NA; CDR3 length: 15; V gene: TRBV6-6; CDR3 protein: CASSYERGAGNEQFF; CDR3 DNA: TGTGCCAGCAGTTACGAGCGGGGGGCGGGGAATGAGCAGTTCTTC
D gene: TRBD2; J gene: TRBJ2-3; clone size: NA; CDR3 length: 17; V gene: TRBV4-1; CDR3 protein: CASSQEGSGGPTDTQYF; CDR3 DNA: TGCGCCAGCAGCCAAGAAGGGAGCGGGGGTCCCACAGATACGCAGTATTTT
D gene: NA; J gene: TRBJ1-2; clone size: NA; CDR3 length: 11; V gene: TRBV2; CDR3 protein: CASNTRYGYTF; CDR3 DNA: TGTGCCAGCAACACCCGCTATGGCTACACCTTC
D gene: NA; J gene: TRBJ2-5; clone size: NA; CDR3 length: 13; V gene: TRBV5-1; CDR3 protein: CASRDGVQETQYF; CDR3 DNA: TGCGCCAGCAGGGACGGGGTCCAAGAGACCCAGTACTTC